This TCR beta chain appears in the sequencing data of a study of T cells in Graves' hyperthyroidism and ophthalmopathy. This CDR3 has 14 residues. Trimming left V 5 bases short and J 5 bases short, with 15 bases between. The germline gives CDR1 KGHDR, CDR2 SFDVKD. Regarding the study as a whole: The model foresaw ophthalmopathy a median roughly 6.5 months prior to onset.

This clonotype has ten or more counts. Antigen unknown. Enrolled ophthalmopathy patients presented with a Clinical Activity Score of at least 3, a NOSPECS grade of at least 4, and disease duration under 3 months. Diagnosing involved the use of clinical symptoms, serum thyroxine and TRAb, thyroid ultrasound and orbital computed tomography. The investigators amplified TCR beta CDR3 regions from RNA transcripts. The HTBI primer set served for first-round RT-PCR of the TCR CDR3. TCRdb reprocessed the multiplex PCR reads with MiXCR, giving one entry per CDR3 protein. This sample has 550,000 to 700,000 distinct CDR3 sequences; 14% to 15% occur once, and the top ten carry about 4.5%.

This TCR was sampled from a woman aged 40-49 years with Graves' ophthalmopathy. The sample comprised blood. The rearrangement joins TRBV24-1 to TRBJ2-7; no clear D gene. CDR3 sequence (DNA): TGTGCCACCAGTGGTCACAGCCCTGTGGACGAGCAGTACTTC. Translation: CATSGHSPVDEQYF.